Shown below are 25 T cell receptor beta chains from a single sample sequenced in a study of blood T cell repertoires in COVID-19. Method: immunoSEQ multiplex PCR; TCRdb's copy keeps in-frame clones and lacks some. The sample carries 270,000 or so clones, around 82% recorded once. The sequencing input was peripheral blood. These receptors all come from a human donor in a cohort sampled during active COVID-19.

This rearrangement joins TRBV18 to TRBJ2-3; the match to TRBD2 covers 9 bases. This CDR3 region has 17 residues. V was clipped by 1 base and J by 5 bases; unmatched bases: 10. The germline V gene encodes CDR1 KGHSH and CDR2 LQKENI. CDR3 bases: TGTGCCAGCTCACCACTTCTAGCGGGGCCGCGGGGAGATACGCAGTATTTT. The encoded protein is CASSPLLAGPRGDTQYF.

CDR3 coding DNA: TGTGCCAGCAGTGTCGGTGGGGGAGGAGATACGCAGTATTTT. This encodes CASSVGGGGDTQYF. The J gene is TRBJ2-3, the V gene TRBV6-4; D possibly corresponds to TRBD2 (6 bases). The germline CDR1 and CDR2 sequences are MRHNA and SNTAGT. The CDR3 is 14 residues long. The V gene lost 4 bases and the J gene lost 5 bases, with 13 bases spanning the gap.

The gene calls are TRBV28 and TRBJ2-1; 7 bases are a match to TRBD2. Germline V gene data show CDR1 as MDHEN and CDR2 as SYDVKM. V gave up 6 bases and J gave up 2 bases; unmatched junction bases: 7. The CDR3 has 15 residues. The CDR3 here is CASSKPGGPYNEQFF. CDR3 bases: TGTGCCAGCAGCAAACCGGGGGGACCCTACAATGAGCAGTTCTTC.

The CDR3 DNA follows: TGTGCCAGCAGTTTGGGGGGGGACACAGATACGCAGTATTTT. It translates to CASSLGGDTDTQYF. J is TRBJ2-3 and V is TRBV28; TRBD2 matches at 7 bases. The length of the CDR3 is 14 residues. The germline V gene encodes CDR1 MDHEN and CDR2 SYDVKM. V lost 3 bases, J lost 2 bases, and 2 bases stayed unmatched.

This rearrangement joins TRBV5-1 to TRBJ2-1, with D unresolved. CDR1 is SGHRS, CDR2 YFSETQ, per germline. Trimming pared 0 bases from V and 0 bases from J, leaving 10 bases between. The CDR3 extends over 16 amino acids. Written as DNA, the CDR3 is TGCGCCAGCAGCTTGGACAGCACCAGCTCCTACAATGAGCAGTTCTTC. Protein product: CASSLDSTSSYNEQFF. Complete variable domain (other parts from reference TRBV5-1 and TRBJ2-1): KAGVTQTPRYLIKTRGQQVTLSCSPISGHRSVSWYQQTPGQGLQFLFEYFSETQRNKGNFPGRFSGRQFSNSRSEMNVSTLELGDSALYLCASSLDSTSSYNEQFFGPGTRLTVL.

The chain carries TRBV7-9 and TRBJ1-2, with no clear D. V was pared by 8 bases and J by 3 bases, with 13 bases between. This CDR3 has 13 residues. Germline CDR1 SEHNR, CDR2 FQNEAQ (reference sequence). The CDR3 protein is CASRGMKDYGYTF. The CDR3 nucleotides read TGTGCCAGCCGCGGTATGAAAGACTATGGCTACACCTTC.

V usage is TRBV19 and J usage is TRBJ1-4; D may be TRBD1 (5 bases). Trimming took off 8 bases at V and 8 bases at J, with 21 bases between the two ends. Germline-derived CDR1 and CDR2 are LNHDA and SQIVND (reference sequence). The CDR3 is 15 residues long. The chain's CDR3 is CASGKQGRSGEKLFF. The CDR3 DNA sequence: TGTGCCAGTGGAAAACAAGGGAGGTCAGGGGAAAAACTGTTTTTT.

The rearrangement links TRBV28 to TRBJ2-5; tentative D call: TRBD2 (7 bases). V lost 5 bases and J 10 bases, leaving 17 bases between the germline ends. The CDR3 is 13 residues long. Germline CDR1 is MDHEN and CDR2 is SYDVKM. The CDR3 coding sequence is TGTGCCAGCAGTGAGGGGGGGGGCCTACTCCAGTACTTC. It codes for CASSEGGGLLQYF.

This chain uses TRBV27 with TRBJ2-7; D is possibly TRBD2 (5 bases). The CDR3 length is 13 residues. Germline CDR1 is MNHEY and CDR2 is SMNVEV (reference sequence). The V end lost 7 bases, the J end lost 3 bases, and 13 bases lay between the germline ends. The CDR3 reads CASTKRGSYEQYF. The CDR3, as DNA: TGTGCCAGCACTAAACGGGGTAGCTACGAGCAGTACTTC.

V gene TRBV6-5 combines with J gene TRBJ1-1, with D hard to call. Deletions cut 5 bases from V and 3 bases from J, with 16 bases between. Germline V gene data show CDR1 as MNHEY and CDR2 as SVGAGI. The CDR3 has 15 amino acids. In DNA, the CDR3 is TGTGCCAGCAGTCCGGGTCTACATGGTGACACTGAAGCTTTCTTT. Its protein product is CASSPGLHGDTEAFF.

This chain connects TRBV5-5 to TRBJ2-7, with D tentatively TRBD2 (8 bases). V dropped 0 bases and J dropped 9 bases, with 19 bases sitting between them. CDR1 is SGHKS, CDR2 YYEKEE, per germline (reference sequence). The CDR3 spans 15 residues. The CDR3 nucleotides read TGTGCCAGCAGCTTGGCAGCGACAGGGACTAGGGGGCAGTACTTC. Translation: CASSLAATGTRGQYF.

The gene calls are TRBV2 and TRBJ2-7, with TRBD2 matching 12 bases. CDR1 and CDR2 from the germline V gene are SNHLY and FYNNEI. The V gene end was trimmed by 5 bases and the J gene end by 2 bases; junction bases not matched to a gene: 7. This CDR3 spans 16 amino acids. For the CDR3, the DNA is TGTGCCAGCAGTCCGACTAGCGGGGGAACAACCTACGAGCAGTACTTC. Its translation is CASSPTSGGTTYEQYF.

This rearrangement joins TRBV6-6 to TRBJ2-7; 10 nucleotides align to TRBD1. Unmatched junction bases numbered 10, after V lost 6 bases and J lost 5 bases. Germline V gene lookup returns CDR1 MNHNY and CDR2 SVGAGI (reference sequence). This CDR3 has 15 amino acids. The CDR3 reads CASSLRTGGSNEQYF. CDR3 coding DNA: TGTGCCAGCAGCCTTCGGACAGGGGGTAGCAACGAGCAGTACTTC.

This chain connects TRBV10-1 to TRBJ1-1, with 7 nucleotides matching TRBD1. V gave up 2 bases and J gave up 11 bases; unmatched junction bases: 8. Per the germline V gene, CDR1 is WNHNN and CDR2 is SYGVQD (reference sequence). The CDR3 runs 13 residues. DNA of the CDR3: TGCGCCAGCAGTGAGACAGGGGTGGCTCGGGCTTTCTTT. The encoded protein is CASSETGVARAFF.

The chain links TRBV6-1 to TRBJ1-5; D gene ambiguous. Germline CDR1 reads MNHNS; CDR2 reads SASEGT. The length of the CDR3 is 12 residues. Between the trimmed V and J ends, which lost 3 bases and 4 bases, there was a span of 4 bases. The CDR3, as DNA: TGTGCCAGCAGTGACACAAATCAGCCCCAGCATTTT. Translating it yields CASSDTNQPQHF.

This chain links TRBV14 with TRBJ2-7; 9 positions match TRBD1. CDR1 is SGHDN and CDR2 is FVKESK in the germline V gene. The CDR3 contains 13 residues. V shed 5 bases and J 6 bases; nucleotides not matched to a gene: 5. CDR3: CASSGTGYSEQYF. CDR3 sequence (DNA): TGTGCCAGCAGCGGGACAGGGTACAGCGAGCAGTACTTC.

The chain has TRBV3-1 (or the pseudogene TRBV3-2) and TRBJ2-2; 7 nucleotides align to TRBD1. CDR1 is LGHDT, CDR2 YNNKEL, per germline (reference sequence). With V trimmed by 8 bases and J by 6 bases, 12 bases remained unmatched. The length of the CDR3 is 15 residues. The CDR3 DNA reads TGTGCCAGCGCTAAGGACAGGACGGTGGCCGGGGAGCTGTTTTTT. Its protein is CASAKDRTVAGELFF.

This clone was counted between two and nine times. The chain joins TRBV7-9 to TRBJ2-3, with D possibly TRBD2 on 6 matching bases. Germline loops: CDR1 SEHNR, CDR2 FQNEAQ (reference sequence). This CDR3 contains 16 residues. The germline V and J ends were trimmed by 4 bases and 5 bases, with 19 bases remaining between them. CDR3 in amino acids: CASSYTIGPGVDTQYF. The DNA for the CDR3 is TGTGCCAGCAGCTATACGATCGGGCCGGGGGTAGATACGCAGTATTTT.

V is TRBV19 and J is TRBJ2-1; the match to TRBD2 covers 12 bases. V was pared by 3 bases and J by 12 bases, with 15 bases of the junction left unmatched. The CDR3 is 17 residues long. CDR1 is LNHDA and CDR2 is SQIVND in the germline V gene (reference sequence). The DNA for the CDR3 is TGTGCCAGTAGTATGCTTACGACTAGCGGGAGAACTAATCGGCAGTTCTTC. Protein sequence: CASSMLTTSGRTNRQFF. The entire variable domain, with the rest obtained from reference TRBV19 and TRBJ2-1, is as follows: DGGITQSPKYLFRKEGQNVTLSCEQNLNHDAMYWYRQDPGQGLRLIYYSQIVNDFQKGDIAEGYSVSREKKESFPLTVTSAQKNPTAFYLCASSMLTTSGRTNRQFFGPGTRLTVL.

This clone was seen a handful of times. The chain combines TRBV5-4 with TRBJ1-1; 7 positions agree with TRBD1. V shed 0 bases and J 2 bases; nucleotides not matched to a gene: 4. This CDR3 is 15 amino acids long. Germline values: CDR1 SGHNT, CDR2 YYREEE (reference sequence). CDR3 in DNA: TGTGCCAGCAGCTTGGGAGACAGGGTAAACACTGAAGCTTTCTTT. Its protein is CASSLGDRVNTEAFF.

This chain links TRBV6-5 with TRBJ2-7; TRBD1 matches 8 bases. CDR1 MNHEY and CDR2 SVGAGI come from the germline V gene. Losses at the gene ends were 6 bases for V and 1 base for J; bases not matched to a gene: 5. This CDR3 is built from 14 residues. CDR3 nucleotides: TGTGCCAGCAGCGCAGGGGGCGCGTCCTACGAGCAGTACTTC. This codes for CASSAGGASYEQYF.

This clone appeared a single time. The genes are TRBV3-1 (or the pseudogene TRBV3-2) and TRBJ2-5; weak D call: TRBD2 (6 bases). The CDR3 spans 16 residues. The V end lost 1 base, the J end lost 4 bases, and 16 bases lay between the germline ends. CDR1 is LGHDT, CDR2 YNNKEL, per germline (reference sequence). The CDR3 nucleotides are TGTGCCAGCAGCCAAGGGGAGGAGGGCTGGAGAGAGACCCAGTACTTC. Translating gives CASSQGEEGWRETQYF.

The rearrangement joins TRBV28 to TRBJ1-4; 7 bases agree with TRBD1. CDR1 is MDHEN and CDR2 is SYDVKM in the germline V gene. Losses at the gene ends were 5 bases for V and 6 bases for J; bases not matched to a gene: 9. This CDR3 is 15 amino acids long. The CDR3 spells CASSRGGKDYEKLFF. CDR3 DNA sequence: TGTGCCAGCAGTAGAGGGGGCAAAGATTATGAAAAACTGTTTTTT.

About this clone itself: A much larger clone is a single base away; this may be a read error. The sample contains more than one DNA sequence encoding this CDR3. The rearrangement joins TRBV5-6 to TRBJ2-7, with a possible D match to TRBD1 (5 bases). Germline V gene sequence: CDR1 SGHDT, CDR2 YYEEEE. The CDR3 consists of 12 residues. Trimming pared 1 base from V and 3 bases from J, leaving 5 bases between. The CDR3, as DNA: TGTGCCAGCAGCTTGACAGGCTACGAGCAGTACTTC. Encoded protein: CASSLTGYEQYF. Full variable domain (remainder filled in from reference TRBV5-6 and TRBJ2-7): DAGVTQSPTHLIKTRGQQVTLRCSPKSGHDTVSWYQQALGQGPQFIFQYYEEEERQRGNFPDRFSGHQFPNYSSELNVNALLLGDSALYLCASSLTGYEQYFGPGTRLTVT.

The count of this clone is one. The chain combines TRBV9 with TRBJ1-3, with 7 bases lining up with TRBD1. Trimming at V came to 7 bases and at J to 0 bases, leaving 1 base not matched to a gene. The germline V gene encodes CDR1 SGDLS and CDR2 YYNGEE. This CDR3 is built from 13 residues. The CDR3 coding sequence is TGTGCCAGCGGGGACAGCTCTGGAAACACCATATATTTT. It codes for CASGDSSGNTIYF.